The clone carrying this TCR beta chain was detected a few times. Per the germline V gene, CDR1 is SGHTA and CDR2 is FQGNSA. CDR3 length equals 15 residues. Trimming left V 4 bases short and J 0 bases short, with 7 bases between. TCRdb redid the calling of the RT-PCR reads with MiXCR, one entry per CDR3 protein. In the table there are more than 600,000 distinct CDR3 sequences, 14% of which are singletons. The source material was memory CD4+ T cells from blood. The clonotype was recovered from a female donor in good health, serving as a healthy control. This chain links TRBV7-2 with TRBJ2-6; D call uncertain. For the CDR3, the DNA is TGTGCCAGCAGCTCCCAGAGCTCTGGGGCCAACGTCCTGACTTTC. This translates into CASSSQSSGANVLTF.